Each of the 23 T cell receptor beta chains below was sequenced from the same sample in a study of Ad26.COV2.S vaccination and SARS-CoV-2 variants. Only in-frame clones appear in the TCRdb table, and some are missing; sequencing was by immunoSEQ multiplex PCR. The table includes hundreds of thousands of clones, 80% to 90% detected once. Treatment indicated: around 19 received Ad26.COV2.S at low or high dose, single or two shots; about 5 received placebo; per-sample allocation not given. Samples analyzed were those drawn on day 63 after the first vaccine or placebo injection. The sample in question was peripheral blood, obtained in a trial of Ad26.COV2.S vaccine versus placebo. The origin of the receptors is a person between 18 and 65 years old who received the Ad26.COV2.S COVID-19 vaccine or a placebo.

The gene calls are TRBV18 and TRBJ2-2, with a possible D match to TRBD1 (5 bases). This CDR3 has 12 amino acids. The germline V gene encodes CDR1 KGHSH and CDR2 LQKENI. V shed 8 bases and J shed 5 bases, with 9 bases lying between them. In nucleotides, the CDR3 is TGTGCCAGCACGTACAGGACCGGGGAGCTGTTTTTT. Translating it yields CASTYRTGELFF. The whole variable domain, remainder taken from reference TRBV18 and TRBJ2-2, is NAGVMQNPRHLVRRRGQEARLRCSPMKGHSHVYWYRQLPEEGLKFMVYLQKENIIDESGMPKERFSAEFPKEGPSILRIQQVVRGDSAAYFCASTYRTGELFFGEGSRLTVL.

This clone was detected only a few times. The chain uses TRBV27 and TRBJ2-1; 11 bases fit TRBD2. The CDR3 has 17 residues. CDR1 is MNHEY, CDR2 SMNVEV, per germline (reference sequence). The J segment lost 6 bases and the V segment lost 5 bases, leaving 12 bases of the junction unmatched. The CDR3 reads CASSLLAGVAELNEQFF. DNA of the CDR3: TGTGCCAGCAGTCTACTAGCGGGGGTAGCTGAGCTCAATGAGCAGTTCTTC.

This chain connects TRBV19 to TRBJ1-4; 9 positions agree with TRBD1. With 11 bases clipped from V and 7 bases from J, the junction kept 8 bases outside the gene matches. The CDR3 runs 13 residues. Per the germline V gene, CDR1 is LNHDA and CDR2 is SQIVND (reference sequence). CDR3 in DNA: TGTGCCGTAAGGGGACAGGGCCTTGAAAAACTGTTTTTT. Translation: CAVRGQGLEKLFF.

This clone was observed a single time. This rearrangement joins TRBV7-2 to TRBJ1-1; a possible D gene is TRBD1 (6 bases). The CDR3 length is 15 residues. In germline, CDR1 is SGHTA, CDR2 FQGNSA. V lost 3 bases, J lost 4 bases, and 15 bases lay in between. The CDR3 DNA sequence: TGTGCCAGCAGCTTTAAGGGGGGGCCGAGCACTGAAGCTTTCTTT. Its protein is CASSFKGGPSTEAFF.

The V gene is TRBV10-3, the J gene TRBJ2-2, with D maybe TRBD2 (5 bases). The germline V gene encodes CDR1 ENHRY and CDR2 SYGVKD. The CDR3 is 14 residues long. V was clipped by 4 bases and J by 0 bases, with 6 bases between them. Here the CDR3 reads CAISGEPNTGELFF. The CDR3 DNA reads TGTGCCATCAGTGGGGAGCCGAACACCGGGGAGCTGTTTTTT.

This chain links TRBV28 with TRBJ2-7; 10 nucleotides line up with TRBD1. CDR3 length: 14 amino acids. Germline CDR1 and CDR2: MDHEN and SYDVKM. V shed 5 bases, J shed 5 bases, and the junction held 6 bases outside the gene matches. CDR3 bases: TGTGCCAGCAGTCCCGGGACAGGGGACCACGAGCAGTACTTC. This encodes CASSPGTGDHEQYF. The full variable domain, in which reference TRBV28 and TRBJ2-7 provide the parts outside the CDR3, is DVKVTQSSRYLVKRTGEKVFLECVQDMDHENMFWYRQDPGLGLRLIYFSYDVKMKEKGDIPEGYSVSREKKERFSLILESASTNQTSMYLCASSPGTGDHEQYFGPGTRLTVT.

This rearrangement joins TRBV2 to TRBJ2-1; TRBD2 matches 7 bases. The CDR3 loop spans 15 amino acids. The V and J ends lost 8 bases and 0 bases, in that order; junction bases with no gene match: 7. CDR1 SNHLY and CDR2 FYNNEI come from the germline V gene. CDR3 sequence: CASREVASSYNEQFF. The CDR3 DNA reads as TGTGCCAGCCGGGAGGTCGCAAGCTCCTACAATGAGCAGTTCTTC.

The chain joins TRBV24-1 to TRBJ2-7, with D unclear. With 7 bases removed from V and 5 bases from J, the gap between germline ends came to 14 bases. This CDR3 comprises 13 residues. In germline, CDR1 is KGHDR, CDR2 SFDVKD. In DNA form, the CDR3 reads TGTGCCACCAGCCCTAAGAATGGTCACGAGCAGTACTTC. It translates to CATSPKNGHEQYF.

V gene TRBV28 combines with J gene TRBJ1-5; 8 positions match TRBD1. The V and J ends lost 6 bases and 6 bases, in that order; junction bases with no gene match: 4. The CDR3 is 13 amino acids. In germline, CDR1 is MDHEN, CDR2 SYDVKM. The CDR3 sequence is CASRWTGFQPQHF. CDR3 in DNA: TGTGCCAGCAGGTGGACAGGGTTTCAGCCCCAGCATTTT.

The chain joins TRBV6-2 or TRBV6-3 to TRBJ1-6; no definite D call. The CDR3 loop spans 13 amino acids. CDR1 is MNHEY, CDR2 SVGEGT, per germline. V was trimmed by 5 bases and J by 10 bases, leaving 12 bases between them. The CDR3 here is CASSPPLGSPLHF. Here the CDR3 DNA reads TGTGCCAGCAGTCCCCCCTTGGGGTCACCCCTCCACTTT.

This clone was found once. The gene calls are TRBV5-4 and TRBJ1-1; no definite D call. Germline-derived CDR1 and CDR2 are SGHNT and YYREEE (reference sequence). The V and J ends lost 0 bases and 1 base respectively, with 10 bases between them. CDR3 length: 15 residues. CDR3 loop: CASSLADNANTEAFF. The CDR3 DNA reads TGTGCCAGCAGCTTGGCCGATAACGCGAACACTGAAGCTTTCTTT.

The chain carries TRBV7-2 and TRBJ1-1; no clear D gene. Trimming stripped 5 bases from V and 7 bases from J, with 17 bases between. CDR3 length: 14 residues. Germline V lookup: CDR1 SGHTA, CDR2 FQGNSA. CDR3 protein: CASSPRTADVEAFF. In nucleotides, the CDR3 is TGTGCCAGCAGCCCCCGAACAGCGGACGTTGAAGCTTTCTTT.

V usage is TRBV27 and J usage is TRBJ2-7; D perhaps matches TRBD1 (6 bases). V lost 2 bases and J lost 4, with 12 bases in between. Germline assignment: CDR1 MNHEY and CDR2 SMNVEV (reference sequence). The CDR3 loop spans 14 amino acids. CDR3: CASSLGIGQYEQYF. The CDR3 DNA is TGTGCCAGCAGTTTAGGAATAGGACAGTACGAGCAGTACTTC.

Turning to this clone: Distinct nucleotide sequences in the sample also encode this CDR3. The chain couples TRBV7-2 to TRBJ2-3; the D is unclear. CDR3 length equals 13 residues. Germline CDR1 and CDR2: SGHTA and FQGNSA. V lost 3 bases, J lost 1 base, and 5 bases lay in between. CDR3 sequence reads: CASSFTGTDTQYF. The DNA for the CDR3 is TGTGCCAGCAGCTTCACTGGCACAGATACGCAGTATTTT.

The chain recombines TRBV6-2 or TRBV6-3 with TRBJ2-1; 8 nucleotides align to TRBD2. There are 16 residues in the CDR3. J gave up 3 bases and V 0 bases, and 4 bases lay outside the gene matches. Germline assignment: CDR1 MNHEY and CDR2 SVGEGT. This CDR3 is CASSYSGLAGYNEQFF. DNA of the CDR3: TGTGCCAGCAGTTACTCGGGCCTAGCGGGCTACAATGAGCAGTTCTTC.

This clone was picked up one time. This sequence joins TRBV12-3 or TRBV12-4 and TRBJ2-1; no firm D call. The CDR3 covers 12 residues. The ends were cut back, 2 bases at V and 9 bases at J, with 8 bases in the middle. The CDR3: CASSLSAPEQFF. CDR3 coding DNA: TGTGCCAGCAGTTTATCAGCCCCTGAGCAGTTCTTC.

The rearrangement joins TRBV10-3 to TRBJ2-3, with 12 bases identical to TRBD2. Germline-derived CDR1 and CDR2 are ENHRY and SYGVKD. The CDR3 has 15 residues. The V segment lost 10 bases and the J segment 5 bases; nucleotides outside the gene matches: 10. CDR3 sequence (DNA): TGTGCCACTACCCCGCTAGCGGGAGGGGTAGATACGCAGTATTTT. Protein product: CATTPLAGGVDTQYF.

This clone was picked up one time. This chain connects TRBV5-6 to TRBJ1-3; a possible D gene is TRBD1 (5 bases). CDR1 is SGHDT, CDR2 YYEEEE, per germline. CDR3 size: 15 residues. V was cut by 5 bases and J by 0 bases, with 12 bases left in between. The CDR3 DNA reads TGTGCCAGCAGGTCGAACAGGATCTCTGGAAACACCATATATTTT. It codes for CASRSNRISGNTIYF.

J is TRBJ1-2 and V is TRBV6-2 or TRBV6-3; no firm D call. The V and J ends lost 4 bases and 8 bases respectively, with 8 bases between them. The germline CDR1 and CDR2 sequences are MNHEY and SVGEGT. The CDR3 runs 11 residues. The CDR3 DNA follows: TGTGCCAGCAGTTGGAAGACGGGCTACACCTTC. Translating gives CASSWKTGYTF.

The chain recombines TRBV5-4 with TRBJ2-3; 12 bases fit TRBD2. The V gene's germline CDR1 is SGHNT and CDR2 YYREEE (reference sequence). The CDR3 has 16 residues. Losses at the gene ends were 2 bases for V and 5 bases for J; bases not matched to a gene: 6. The CDR3 nucleotides read TGTGCCAGCAGCTTTAGACTAGCGGGGGCAAGAGATACGCAGTATTTT. Translated: CASSFRLAGARDTQYF.

V usage is TRBV7-8 and J usage is TRBJ1-5; a possible D gene is TRBD1 (5 bases). The germline V gene has CDR1 SGHVS and CDR2 FQNEAQ. This CDR3 is 17 amino acids long. Between the trimmed V and J ends, which lost 0 bases and 0 bases, there was a span of 12 bases. CDR3 coding DNA: TGTGCCAGCAGCTTAGCGAGAGGGGTGAATAGCAATCAGCCCCAGCATTTT. As protein: CASSLARGVNSNQPQHF. Supplemented by reference TRBV7-8 and TRBJ1-5, the full variable domain reads GAGVSQSPRYKVAKRGQDVALRCDPISGHVSLFWYQQALGQGPEFLTYFQNEAQLDKSGLPSDRFFAERPEGSVSTLKIQRTQQEDSAVYLCASSLARGVNSNQPQHFGDGTRLSIL.

The CDR3 spells CASSYELAGSIIETQYF. CDR3 in DNA: TGCGCCAGCAGCTACGAACTAGCGGGGAGTATCATAGAGACCCAGTACTTC. The gene calls are TRBV5-1 and TRBJ2-5, with TRBD2 matching 10 bases. The CDR3 consists of 17 residues. Germline CDR1 SGHRS, CDR2 YFSETQ. J lost 4 bases, V lost 3 bases, and 12 bases had no gene match.

A single count supports this clone. The chain joins TRBV28 to TRBJ2-7, with D uncertain. The germline V gene encodes CDR1 MDHEN and CDR2 SYDVKM. The CDR3 covers 12 residues. V was pared by 4 bases and J by 2 bases, with 6 bases between. CDR3 sequence reads: CASSSTTYEQYF. The CDR3 DNA reads as TGTGCCAGCAGTTCCACCACCTACGAGCAGTACTTC.